This paragraph reports one T cell receptor (beta chain). Deletions cut 3 bases from V and 0 bases from J, with 20 bases between. Germline V gene data show CDR1 as SEHNR and CDR2 as FQNEAQ (reference sequence). The CDR3 is made up of 18 amino acids. The data were taken from a study of T cell changes during pregnancy in multiple sclerosis. Sequencing was performed with immunoSEQ multiplex PCR; in TCRdb, only in-frame clones are kept and a portion is missing. This table has about 48,000 clones, roughly 91% appearing once. This receptor was identified in a female donor with multiple sclerosis, enrolled in a pregnancy study. This material consisted of CD4+ T cells from peripheral blood mononuclear cells, taken in the third trimester of pregnancy. The V gene is TRBV7-9, the J gene TRBJ1-1; D is ambiguous. The CDR3, as DNA: TGTGCCAGCAGCTTCCGGTGGCGACCCCTAGGCGTGAACACTGAAGCTTTCTTT. Translated, it gives CASSFRWRPLGVNTEAFF.